This entry is about one TCR beta chain. The antigen is not known. The data stem from a study of CD8+ T cells in alopecia areata. Study at large: After 6 to 18 months of tofacitinib, follow-up continued 6 months off drug. Study-wide points: Affected lesional scalp, above all in alopecia totalis/universalis, was more clonal than normal scalp.

Lesional scalp punch biopsies and peripheral blood came from alopecia areata patients. Starting from PBMCs, sorting isolated CD4+ and CD8+ T cells. cDNA reverse transcribed from extracted RNA served as the sequencing template. Clones were read by immunoSEQ multiplex PCR, and TCRdb kept only the in-frame ones, dropping some. The table has 80,000 to 100,000 clones, under 45% seen once. This clonotype originated in a human donor with alopecia areata. The sequencing input was CD4+ T cells sorted from blood.

CDR3 DNA: TGCAGCGTTCAAAGGGCGTCCTACAATGAGCAGTTCTTC. Protein sequence: CSVQRASYNEQFF. J is TRBJ2-1 and V is TRBV29-1; D remains ambiguous. The CDR3 sequence is 13 residues long. Trimming removed 5 bases from V and 1 base from J, with 9 bases in between. CDR1 and CDR2 from the germline V gene are SQVTM and ANQGSEA.